This record covers a single TCR beta chain. The target antigen is unknown. Profiled with immunoSEQ multiplex PCR; TCRdb holds only in-frame clones, not every one. The sample lists some 51,000 clones, about 77% occurring once. The CDR3 runs to 19 residues. V was shortened by 5 bases and J by 0 bases, with 20 bases between the two germline ends. Per germline, CDR1 SGHTA and CDR2 FQGNSA. Ipilimumab-mediated CTLA-4 blockade plus focal radiation was given to patients having chemo-refractory metastatic non-small-cell lung cancer. This sample is drawn from a study of radiotherapy plus CTLA-4 blockade in lung cancer. Study at large: 18% of patients responded objectively, and around 32% achieved disease control. Study results and caveats: TCR clones originating in tumors grew in number in blood after radiotherapy plus ipilimumab.

The receptor was derived from a human donor with non-small cell lung cancer whose response to radiotherapy plus ipilimumab could not be evaluated. The chain recombines TRBV7-2 with TRBJ2-6; the D gene is possibly TRBD2 (5 bases). This specimen was peripheral blood, taken from a patient treated with radiotherapy plus ipilimumab. The CDR3 bases are TGTGCCAGCAGCCGCCAACCGACGGGAATAATCTCTGGGGCCAACGTCCTGACTTTC. This translates into CASSRQPTGIISGANVLTF.